Listed below are T cell receptor beta chains from one sample, sequenced in a study of persistence of HIV-infected CD4 T cells. These receptors are not linked to any known antigen. Only in-frame clones appear in the TCRdb table, and some are missing; sequencing was by immunoSEQ multiplex PCR. Seen here are about 45,000 clones, about 87% observed once, and the top ten hold 3.3%. The starting material was CD4+ T cells sorted from PBMCs after roughly 19-hour stimulation, obtained from a patient who received antiretroviral therapy. Receptors were obtained from an adult woman with HIV who was CMV-seropositive. CDR3s include the opening cysteine and the closing phenylalanine or tryptophan. A D gene is named only where the DNA matches it firmly. The size entry is marked missing in some rows and otherwise reads once, few, many or a size class.

V gene: TRBV10-3; D gene: TRBD1; clone size: .; J gene: TRBJ1-1; CDR3 DNA: TGTGCCATCAGACCCAGGGACAGCATGAACACTGAAGCTTTCTTT; CDR3 protein: CAIRPRDSMNTEAFF
V gene: TRBV27; D gene: TRBD2; clone size: .; J gene: TRBJ2-7; CDR3 DNA: TGTGCCAGCAGTCGACTAGCGGGCTCCTACGAGCAGTACTTC; CDR3 protein: CASSRLAGSYEQYF
V gene: TRBV12-3/TRBV12-4; D gene: .; clone size: .; J gene: TRBJ2-1; CDR3 DNA: TGTGCCAGCAGTTTTAGGGTAGGTGAGCAGTTCTTC; CDR3 protein: CASSFRVGEQFF
V gene: TRBV25-1; D gene: .; clone size: once; J gene: TRBJ2-5; CDR3 DNA: TGTGCCAGCAGTGAAAGTACTGGATGGCAAGAGACCCAGTACTTC; CDR3 protein: CASSESTGWQETQYF
V gene: TRBV5-4; D gene: .; clone size: .; J gene: TRBJ1-6; CDR3 DNA: TGTGCCAGCAGCCGCGACAGGTTCAATTCACCCCTCCACTTT; CDR3 protein: CASSRDRFNSPLHF
V gene: TRBV14; D gene: .; clone size: .; J gene: TRBJ2-4; CDR3 DNA: TGTGCCAGCAGCCAAGATCCCAGCGGACTACAGAACTTC; CDR3 protein: CASSQDPSGLQNF
V gene: TRBV15; D gene: .; clone size: .; J gene: TRBJ1-1; CDR3 DNA: TGTGCCACCAGCAGAGATCTTCCAGTAATGAACACTGAAGCTTTCTTT; CDR3 protein: CATSRDLPVMNTEAFF
V gene: TRBV14; D gene: .; clone size: .; J gene: TRBJ2-1; CDR3 DNA: TGTGCCAGCAGTCTTGGGAGCGCCATCGGTGAGCAGTTCTTC; CDR3 protein: CASSLGSAIGEQFF
V gene: TRBV4-2; D gene: TRBD1; clone size: .; J gene: TRBJ1-4; CDR3 DNA: TGTGCCAGCAGCCAAGCCAGGGGGGCTAATGAAAAACTGTTTTTT; CDR3 protein: CASSQARGANEKLFF
V gene: TRBV14; D gene: .; clone size: .; J gene: TRBJ1-4; CDR3 DNA: TGTGCCAGCAGCCAAGATAAGGATAACCTACGGGAAAAACTGTTTTTT; CDR3 protein: CASSQDKDNLREKLFF
V gene: TRBV5-5; D gene: .; clone size: .; J gene: TRBJ2-1; CDR3 DNA: TGTGCCAGCAGCTTGGGAGGGGACAATGAGCAGTTCTTC; CDR3 protein: CASSLGGDNEQFF
V gene: TRBV28; D gene: .; clone size: .; J gene: TRBJ2-1; CDR3 DNA: TGTGCCACCACGAAGTCCGGCAGTCCTAACAATGAGCAGTTCTTC; CDR3 protein: CATTKSGSPNNEQFF
V gene: TRBV7-2; D gene: .; clone size: .; J gene: TRBJ2-3; CDR3 DNA: TGTGCCAGCAGCTTCGGTAATACCGGATCCACAGATACGCAGTATTTT; CDR3 protein: CASSFGNTGSTDTQYF
V gene: TRBV12-5; D gene: .; clone size: .; J gene: TRBJ2-7; CDR3 DNA: TGTGCTAGTGGTTTGGGTGGGAACTACGAGCAGTACTTC; CDR3 protein: CASGLGGNYEQYF
V gene: TRBV5-1; D gene: .; clone size: .; J gene: TRBJ1-2; CDR3 DNA: TGCGCCAGCAGCCCGTCGATGGCTAACTATGGCTACACCTTC; CDR3 protein: CASSPSMANYGYTF
V gene: TRBV30; D gene: .; clone size: .; J gene: TRBJ2-7; CDR3 DNA: TGTGCCTGGAGTGTTCTAGCTTACGAGCAGTACTTC; CDR3 protein: CAWSVLAYEQYF
V gene: TRBV7-6; D gene: .; clone size: .; J gene: TRBJ1-2; CDR3 DNA: TGTGCCAGCAGCTTACAGGCCATGGAGGGCTACACCTTC; CDR3 protein: CASSLQAMEGYTF
V gene: TRBV25-1; D gene: .; clone size: .; J gene: TRBJ1-4; CDR3 DNA: TGTGCCAGCAGTGATGCGGGTGGATCGTATGAAAAACTGTTTTTT; CDR3 protein: CASSDAGGSYEKLFF
V gene: TRBV5-1; D gene: TRBD1; clone size: .; J gene: TRBJ1-1; CDR3 DNA: TGCGCCAGCAGAGAGACAGGGAGGGACACTGAAGCTTTCTTT; CDR3 protein: CASRETGRDTEAFF
V gene: TRBV6-2/TRBV6-3; D gene: .; clone size: once; J gene: TRBJ1-5; CDR3 DNA: TGTGCCAGCAGTTACGGGGGGATCGGCAATCAGCCCCAGCATTTT; CDR3 protein: CASSYGGIGNQPQHF
V gene: TRBV7-2; D gene: .; clone size: .; J gene: TRBJ1-1; CDR3 DNA: TGTGCCAGCAGCTTGCGACACATGAACACTGAAGCTTTCTTT; CDR3 protein: CASSLRHMNTEAFF
V gene: TRBV2; D gene: .; clone size: once; J gene: TRBJ2-2; CDR3 DNA: TGTGCCAGCAGTGTATTTTGGAGGGGGAACACCGGGGAGCTGTTTTTT; CDR3 protein: CASSVFWRGNTGELFF
V gene: TRBV19; D gene: .; clone size: once; J gene: TRBJ1-6; CDR3 DNA: TGTGCCAGTAGATCGGACAGAGATAATTCACCCCTCCACTTT; CDR3 protein: CASRSDRDNSPLHF
V gene: TRBV6-2/TRBV6-3; D gene: TRBD1; clone size: .; J gene: TRBJ1-3; CDR3 DNA: TGTGCCAGCAGTTCCCCGGGACAGGGGGCTTACACCATATATTTT; CDR3 protein: CASSSPGQGAYTIYF
V gene: TRBV4-1; D gene: .; clone size: .; J gene: TRBJ1-1; CDR3 DNA: TGCGCCAGCAGCCAAGATGGGGGCACTGAAGCTTTCTTT; CDR3 protein: CASSQDGGTEAFF
V gene: TRBV9; D gene: TRBD2; clone size: .; J gene: TRBJ2-7; CDR3 DNA: TGTGCCAGCAGCGTAAACGCGGGGGAGCTTGACGAGCAGTACTTC; CDR3 protein: CASSVNAGELDEQYF
V gene: TRBV7-8; D gene: TRBD1; clone size: .; J gene: TRBJ2-3; CDR3 DNA: TGTGCCAGCAGCCCACAGGGGGCGTTCGGCACAGATACGCAGTATTTT; CDR3 protein: CASSPQGAFGTDTQYF
V gene: TRBV6-4; D gene: TRBD2; clone size: .; J gene: TRBJ2-3; CDR3 DNA: TGTGCCAGCTCCCAGATGGGGACTAGAGGCGCCGATACGCAGTATTTT; CDR3 protein: CASSQMGTRGADTQYF
V gene: TRBV15; D gene: TRBD1; clone size: .; J gene: TRBJ1-4; CDR3 DNA: TGTGCCACCAGCAGGGACAGGGAGTATAATGAAAAACTGTTTTTT; CDR3 protein: CATSRDREYNEKLFF
V gene: TRBV12-3/TRBV12-4; D gene: TRBD1; clone size: .; J gene: TRBJ1-2; CDR3 DNA: TGTGCCAGCACGGAACAGGGGGCCAGTGGCTACACCTTC; CDR3 protein: CASTEQGASGYTF
V gene: TRBV30; D gene: .; clone size: .; J gene: TRBJ1-1; CDR3 DNA: TGTGCCTGGAGTATGGGCCCAATGAACACTGAAGCTTTCTTT; CDR3 protein: CAWSMGPMNTEAFF
V gene: TRBV13; D gene: .; clone size: .; J gene: TRBJ1-1; CDR3 DNA: TGTGCCAGCAGCTTACAGGGTATCTCTGAAGCTTTCTTT; CDR3 protein: CASSLQGISEAFF
V gene: TRBV7-2; D gene: .; clone size: .; J gene: TRBJ2-5; CDR3 DNA: TGTGCCAGCAGCGTAACAGTTTTCCAAGAGACCCAGTACTTC; CDR3 protein: CASSVTVFQETQYF
V gene: TRBV5-4; D gene: TRBD1; clone size: .; J gene: TRBJ1-4; CDR3 DNA: TGTGCCAGCAGCTCAGGGGGCGCGGGAGAAAAACTGTTTTTT; CDR3 protein: CASSSGGAGEKLFF
V gene: TRBV29-1; D gene: TRBD1; clone size: .; J gene: TRBJ2-2; CDR3 DNA: TGCAGCGTCCGCCGACAGGGTCAGTCCCCAGACACCGGGGAGCTGTTTTTT; CDR3 protein: CSVRRQGQSPDTGELFF
V gene: TRBV5-1; D gene: .; clone size: .; J gene: TRBJ1-2; CDR3 DNA: TGCGCCAGCAGCTTGGAGCGGGGGGCGGGTGGCTACACCTTC; CDR3 protein: CASSLERGAGGYTF
V gene: TRBV11-3; D gene: .; clone size: once; J gene: TRBJ2-2; CDR3 DNA: TGTGCCAGCAGCTTAGATAGAACGGGCGGGGAGCTGTTTTTT; CDR3 protein: CASSLDRTGGELFF
V gene: TRBV18; D gene: .; clone size: few; J gene: TRBJ2-5; CDR3 DNA: TGTGCCAGCTCACTCAGTGAAGCCCAAGAGACCCAGTACTTC; CDR3 protein: CASSLSEAQETQYF
V gene: TRBV7-3; D gene: TRBD1; clone size: .; J gene: TRBJ1-1; CDR3 DNA: TGTGCCAGCAGCCCAACAGGGGGGATGAACACTGAAGCTTTCTTT; CDR3 protein: CASSPTGGMNTEAFF
V gene: TRBV7-3; D gene: .; clone size: .; J gene: TRBJ2-1; CDR3 DNA: TGTGCCAGCAGCTTAGGTGTGGGGGTCGAGCAGTTCTTC; CDR3 protein: CASSLGVGVEQFF
V gene: TRBV20-1; D gene: TRBD2; clone size: .; J gene: TRBJ2-7; CDR3 DNA: TGCAGTGCTAGTATGAGGCTAGCGGGAGACGAGCAGTACTTC; CDR3 protein: CSASMRLAGDEQYF
V gene: TRBV30; D gene: .; clone size: .; J gene: TRBJ1-1; CDR3 DNA: TGTGCCTGGAAGAGGGGTGTGAACACTGAAGCTTTCTTT; CDR3 protein: CAWKRGVNTEAFF
V gene: TRBV19; D gene: .; clone size: .; J gene: TRBJ1-5; CDR3 DNA: TGTGCCAGTAGGACGCGGCAGACTAGCAATCAGCCCCAGCATTTT; CDR3 protein: CASRTRQTSNQPQHF
V gene: TRBV12-5; D gene: .; clone size: .; J gene: TRBJ1-2; CDR3 DNA: TGTGCTAGTGGTTTGGACAACTATGGCTACACCTTC; CDR3 protein: CASGLDNYGYTF
V gene: TRBV27; D gene: .; clone size: .; J gene: TRBJ2-5; CDR3 DNA: TGTGCCAGCAGCGAGAGCTCAGAGGTGACCCAGTACTTC; CDR3 protein: CASSESSEVTQYF
V gene: TRBV3-1/TRBV3-2; D gene: .; clone size: .; J gene: TRBJ2-2; CDR3 DNA: TGTGCCAGCAGCTCCGGGGGCGGGGTGAACACCGGGGAGCTGTTTTTT; CDR3 protein: CASSSGGGVNTGELFF